Each of the 24 T cell receptor beta chains below was sequenced from the same sample in a study of shared clonotypes between healthy human individuals. Libraries were prepared by immunoSEQ multiplex PCR; TCRdb keeps only in-frame clonotypes and omits some of them. The table includes a few million clones, more than 80% detected once. The material sequenced was naive CD4+ T cells sorted from blood. Subset meaning: CD45RA+ positively selected. These receptors originate from a man aged 18 to 30 in good health.

The chain is built from TRBV7-8 and TRBJ2-5, with TRBD1 matching over 10 bases. J gave up 7 bases and V 3 bases, and 5 bases lay outside the gene matches. From germline, CDR1 is SGHVS and CDR2 FQNEAQ. CDR3 length: 14 amino acids. The DNA of the CDR3 is TGTGCCAGCAGCTTTTCCGGACAGGGGGGGACCCAGTACTTC. Translation gives CASSFSGQGGTQYF.

The chain is built from TRBV5-1 and TRBJ2-5; D may match TRBD1 or TRBD2 (5 bases each). Germline CDR1 reads SGHRS; CDR2 reads YFSETQ. V shed 4 bases and J shed 5 bases, with 15 bases lying between them. The CDR3 contains 14 residues. CDR3: CASSLGANRETQYF. The CDR3 DNA reads TGCGCCAGCAGCCTCGGGGCCAACCGGGAGACCCAGTACTTC.

The J gene is TRBJ1-1, the V gene TRBV10-3, with a possible D match to TRBD1 (5 bases). Germline loops: CDR1 ENHRY, CDR2 SYGVKD. V was trimmed by 0 bases and J by 4 bases, leaving 9 bases between them. The CDR3 runs to 14 residues. This CDR3 reads CAISESNGGTEAFF. The CDR3 nucleotides are TGTGCCATCAGTGAGTCGAACGGGGGCACTGAAGCTTTCTTT.

This clone was observed once. The chain has TRBV7-9 and TRBJ2-1; the D is unclear. Germline CDR1 and CDR2: SEHNR and FQNEAQ (reference sequence). V was shortened by 8 bases and J by 1 base, with 3 bases between the two germline ends. This CDR3 has 11 residues. The CDR3 loop is CASGSYNEQFF. CDR3 nucleotides: TGTGCCAGCGGTTCCTACAATGAGCAGTTCTTC.

This chain uses TRBV9 with TRBJ1-2; no clear D gene. CDR1 is SGDLS, CDR2 YYNGEE, per germline. CDR3 length equals 14 residues. Trimming removed 2 bases from V and 3 bases from J, with 11 bases in between. CDR3 in DNA: TGTGCCAGCAGCGTTCTTCCGGAAGACTATGGCTACACCTTC. Translation gives CASSVLPEDYGYTF.

CDR3 in amino acids: CASRPGPAGELFF. The CDR3 DNA reads TGTGCCAGCAGACCGGGACCAGCCGGGGAGCTGTTTTTT. The chain employs TRBV13 and TRBJ2-2; D is tentatively TRBD1 or TRBD2 (5 bases each). The CDR3 extends over 13 amino acids. Trimming stripped 6 bases from V and 6 bases from J, with 11 bases between. Germline CDR1 is PRHDT and CDR2 is FYEKMQ (reference sequence). Based on the CDR3 plus reference TRBV13 and TRBJ2-2, the full variable domain is AAGVIQSPRHLIKEKRETATLKCYPIPRHDTVYWYQQGPGQDPQFLISFYEKMQSDKGSIPDRFSAQQFSDYHSELNMSSLELGDSALYFCASRPGPAGELFFGEGSRLTVL.

The chain links TRBV29-1 to TRBJ2-1, with 14 bases fitting TRBD2. V lost 2 bases to trimming and J lost 8 bases; unmatched junction nucleotides: 17. The germline gives CDR1 SQVTM, CDR2 ANQGSEA. The CDR3 has 19 residues. CDR3 residues: CSVESAGGAGTSGSYEQFF. The CDR3 nucleotides read TGCAGCGTTGAATCGGCGGGCGGGGCTGGGACTAGCGGGAGCTATGAGCAGTTCTTC.

The genes are TRBV7-2 and TRBJ2-7; D gene uncertain. The CDR3 is 13 amino acids. Germline CDR1 reads SGHTA; CDR2 reads FQGNSA. V shed 5 bases and J shed 3 bases, with 11 bases lying between them. The CDR3 coding sequence is TGTGCCAGCAGCCCGACACCGATCTACGAGCAGTACTTC. Protein: CASSPTPIYEQYF.

The chain joins TRBV25-1 to TRBJ1-4; D is undetermined. The CDR3 consists of 15 residues. V was pared by 5 bases and J by 7 bases, with 17 bases between. CDR1 MGHDK and CDR2 SYGVNS come from the germline V gene. The CDR3 sequence: CASSTLLDRVEKLFF. In DNA, the CDR3 is TGTGCCAGCAGTACCCTCTTGGATCGGGTTGAAAAACTGTTTTTT.

This clone has only one observation. The chain carries TRBV9 and TRBJ1-5; D remains ambiguous. Per germline, CDR1 SGDLS and CDR2 YYNGEE. This CDR3 region has 14 residues. V was trimmed by 4 bases and J by 1 base, leaving 9 bases between them. CDR3 DNA sequence: TGTGCCAGCAGCTCCCAGGCGAGCAATCAGCCCCAGCATTTT. This encodes CASSSQASNQPQHF.

The CDR3 spells CASSLRQKPSYEQYF. The CDR3, as DNA: TGTGCCAGCTCCCTCAGACAGAAACCCTCCTACGAGCAGTACTTC. The rearrangement joins TRBV18 to TRBJ2-7; perhaps TRBD1 as D (5 bases). CDR3 length: 15 amino acids. Trimming took 6 bases from V and 0 from J, leaving 15 bases between them. Germline V lookup: CDR1 KGHSH, CDR2 LQKENI.

This clone has a single count. This chain uses TRBV5-1 with TRBJ2-1; D might be TRBD1 (6 bases). This CDR3 has 14 amino acids. V was cut by 7 bases and J by 0 bases, with 11 bases left in between. Germline CDR1 and CDR2: SGHRS and YFSETQ. The CDR3: CASGVDSSYNEQFF. DNA of the CDR3: TGCGCCAGCGGGGTGGACAGCTCCTACAATGAGCAGTTCTTC.

The chain is built from TRBV4-1 and TRBJ2-3, with 7 bases aligning to TRBD1. The CDR3 extends over 17 amino acids. The V and J ends lost 5 bases and 1 base, in that order; junction bases with no gene match: 12. Germline V lookup: CDR1 MGHRA, CDR2 YSYEKL. DNA of the CDR3: TGCGCCAGCAGCTATGGGGGTCGACAGGGAGGCACAGATACGCAGTATTTT. It translates to CASSYGGRQGGTDTQYF.

The chain joins TRBV30 to TRBJ2-1; D may be TRBD1 (5 bases). CDR3 length equals 12 residues. Germline values: CDR1 GTSNPN, CDR2 SVGIG (reference sequence). The V end lost 0 bases, the J end lost 5 bases, and 5 bases lay between the germline ends. CDR3 sequence reads: CAWSVGDNEQFF. In DNA form, the CDR3 reads TGTGCCTGGAGTGTAGGGGACAATGAGCAGTTCTTC.

This rearrangement joins TRBV30 to TRBJ2-3, with D perhaps given as TRBD1 or TRBD2 (5 bases each). There are 11 residues in the CDR3. The V end lost 5 bases, the J end lost 10 bases, and 13 bases lay between the germline ends. Per germline, CDR1 GTSNPN and CDR2 SVGIG (reference sequence). The CDR3 DNA reads TGTGCCTGGTCCGGGACCCAGGCGCAGTATTTT. The encoded protein is CAWSGTQAQYF.

Concerning this clone: An end of the junction differs from the germline gene, which may be a read error. The J gene is TRBJ1-4, the V gene TRBV7-7, with 7 bases matching TRBD1. This CDR3 has 15 residues. Germline CDR1 is SSHAT and CDR2 is FNYEAQ (reference sequence). DNA for the CDR3: TGTGCTAGCAGCTCGCGGACAGGAACGTGGGAAAAACTGTTTTTT. It is translated as CASSSRTGTWEKLFF.

To note about this clone: Different DNA sequences within this sample yield the same CDR3. The CDR3 DNA follows: TGCGCCAGCAGCTTGGGGGACAGGGGCAACGAGCAGTACTTC. Translation gives CASSLGDRGNEQYF. This chain links TRBV5-1 with TRBJ2-7; 10 bases are a match to TRBD1. Trimming at V came to 0 bases and at J to 5 bases, leaving 2 bases not matched to a gene. Germline V gene data show CDR1 as SGHRS and CDR2 as YFSETQ. The CDR3 is 14 amino acids.

This clone was seen just once. The gene calls are TRBV18 and TRBJ2-7; D unresolved. Germline CDR1 KGHSH, CDR2 LQKENI. The ends were cut back, 0 bases at V and 4 bases at J, with 22 bases in the middle. CDR3 length equals 18 residues. CDR3 DNA sequence: TGTGCCAGCTCACCACCCAGCTCAGCCAGCCTTTCCGAGTACGAGCAGTACTTC. Residues: CASSPPSSASLSEYEQYF.

As for this clone: This sample includes further DNA sequences coding for the same CDR3. This chain joins TRBV6-5 and TRBJ1-1; 8 bases align to TRBD1. Germline-derived CDR1 and CDR2 are MNHEY and SVGAGI. Trimming removed 0 bases from V and 5 bases from J; junction bases left unmatched: 2. CDR3 length: 14 residues. The CDR3 spells CASSYSQGATEAFF. In DNA, the CDR3 is TGTGCCAGCAGTTACTCGCAGGGGGCAACTGAAGCTTTCTTT.

This chain links TRBV6-6 with TRBJ1-2, with unresolved D. Germline V lookup: CDR1 MNHNY, CDR2 SVGAGI (reference sequence). Trimming cost V 6 bases and J 4 bases, with 0 bases left between them. CDR3 length: 9 residues. For the CDR3, the DNA is TGTGCCAGCAGCTATGGCTACACCTTC. This translates into CASSYGYTF.

The V gene is TRBV5-6, the J gene TRBJ1-5; D unresolved. CDR3 length: 15 residues. Between the trimmed V and J ends, which lost 1 base and 3 bases, there was a span of 11 bases. The germline gives CDR1 SGHDT, CDR2 YYEEEE. CDR3 region: CASSLRRTFNQPQHF. The CDR3 DNA follows: TGTGCCAGCAGCTTGCGGCGGACTTTCAATCAGCCCCAGCATTTT.

The V and J genes are TRBV2 and TRBJ2-2, with no clear D. The germline V gene encodes CDR1 SNHLY and CDR2 FYNNEI. The CDR3 has 13 residues. The V end was cut by 5 bases, the J end by 5 bases, with 9 bases between. CDR3 DNA sequence: TGTGCCAGCAGTTACGTCGAAACCGGGGAGCTGTTTTTT. This encodes CASSYVETGELFF.

V gene TRBV11-2 combines with J gene TRBJ2-7, with 7 bases fitting TRBD1. Germline CDR1 SGHAT, CDR2 FQNNGV. V dropped 5 bases and J dropped 3; count of bases not matched to a gene: 13. The CDR3 sequence is 16 residues long. CDR3 coding DNA: TGTGCCAGCAGCCCTGAACAGGGGATTCTCATCTACGAGCAGTACTTC. It codes for CASSPEQGILIYEQYF.

The chain recombines TRBV15 with TRBJ2-3, with 8 bases that match TRBD1. The CDR3 runs to 18 residues. With 5 bases clipped from V and 3 bases from J, the junction kept 16 bases outside the gene matches. Per the germline V gene, CDR1 is LNHNV and CDR2 is YYDKDF (reference sequence). This CDR3 reads CATSHDRRQGSLTDTQYF. CDR3 nucleotides: TGTGCCACCAGCCATGACCGGCGACAGGGGAGCTTGACAGATACGCAGTATTTT.